What follows describes a single T cell receptor (beta chain). Mismatch with germline at one junction end may stem from a read error. CDR3 length: 13 amino acids. Germline-derived CDR1 and CDR2 are KGHSY and FQNENV. In the original workflow: Amplification from reference gene primers served as the basis for estimated nucleated cell counts. The repertoire was sequenced with immunoSEQ multiplex PCR; TCRdb's copy has only in-frame clones and lacks some. V, J and clone size derive from that table, while D and trimming were established from the DNA sequence. The sample lists around 78,000 clones; roughly 88% were seen once. The data belong to a study of blood T cell repertoires in COVID-19. Study-level information: The United States, Italy and Spain were the sources of the acute and convalescent COVID-19 samples. Sample material is recorded as cDNA or gDNA derived from T cells, B-cell-depleted T cells, or PBMCs.

The source material was peripheral blood. The TCR sequence derives from a man aged 50 or older with active or convalescent COVID-19. This chain connects TRBV16 to TRBJ2-7; the D is unclear. CDR3 sequence: CASSQSELYAQYF. The CDR3 DNA follows: TGTGCCAGCAGCCAATCAGAACTCTACGCGCAGTACTTC.